The rows below give T cell receptor beta chains drawn from one sample of a study of blood T cell repertoires in COVID-19. The table came from immunoSEQ multiplex PCR; TCRdb's copy has only in-frame clones and leaves some out. The sample consists of 45,000 or so clones, 83% of them appearing once. Sequencing input: peripheral blood. Receptor source: a man older than 75 in a cohort sampled during active COVID-19. Each CDR3 is given with its conserved first and last residue. Fields, in order: CDR3 DNA, CDR3 protein, clone size, D gene, J gene, V gene. The D gene is left open where the match is weak. Size is omitted from some rows. Given values are once, few, many or a class for expanded clones.

CDR3 DNA: TGTGCCTGGAGTCGAGGACAGGGCATTAGCAATCAGCCCCAGCATTTT
CDR3 protein: CAWSRGQGISNQPQHF
clone size: -
D gene: TRBD1
J gene: TRBJ1-5
V gene: TRBV30

CDR3 DNA: TGTGCCTGGAGTGTTAGCCCCCAGGGCGAGCAGTACTTC
CDR3 protein: CAWSVSPQGEQYF
clone size: once
D gene: -
J gene: TRBJ2-7
V gene: TRBV30

CDR3 DNA: TGTGCCAGCTCACCACTCGACAAGAACACTGAAGCTTTCTTT
CDR3 protein: CASSPLDKNTEAFF
clone size: -
D gene: -
J gene: TRBJ1-1
V gene: TRBV18

CDR3 DNA: TGTGCCAGCGCCACCCGCGGCAGGGCCTATGGCTACACCTTC
CDR3 protein: CASATRGRAYGYTF
clone size: -
D gene: -
J gene: TRBJ1-2
V gene: TRBV18

CDR3 DNA: TGTGCCAGCAGCTTAGTAGGGACTAGCGGGTACAATGAGCAGTTCTTC
CDR3 protein: CASSLVGTSGYNEQFF
clone size: -
D gene: TRBD2
J gene: TRBJ2-1
V gene: TRBV7-2

CDR3 DNA: TGTGCCAGCTCTCCGGACAGGGGCGAGCAGTACTTC
CDR3 protein: CASSPDRGEQYF
clone size: -
D gene: TRBD1
J gene: TRBJ2-7
V gene: TRBV6-6

CDR3 DNA: TGTGCCAGCAGCTACGAGACCGGGACAGGCCGCTACGAGCAGTACTTC
CDR3 protein: CASSYETGTGRYEQYF
clone size: -
D gene: TRBD1
J gene: TRBJ2-7
V gene: TRBV13

CDR3 DNA: TGTGCCAGCAGTGATGGTCAGGGAGGCAATTCACCCCTCCACTTT
CDR3 protein: CASSDGQGGNSPLHF
clone size: -
D gene: -
J gene: TRBJ1-6
V gene: TRBV2

CDR3 DNA: TGCAGCGTCGCAGGGGAATACGAGCAGTACTTC
CDR3 protein: CSVAGEYEQYF
clone size: few
D gene: -
J gene: TRBJ2-7
V gene: TRBV29-1

CDR3 DNA: TGTGCCAGCAGTGGGCAAGATGGCTACACCTTC
CDR3 protein: CASSGQDGYTF
clone size: few
D gene: -
J gene: TRBJ1-2
V gene: TRBV28

CDR3 DNA: TGCGCCAGCAGCTTGGGACAGATAGATACGCAGTATTTT
CDR3 protein: CASSLGQIDTQYF
clone size: -
D gene: -
J gene: TRBJ2-3
V gene: TRBV5-1

CDR3 DNA: TGTGCCAGCGTGCGGGACAGGGCGACCGGGGAGCTGTTTTTT
CDR3 protein: CASVRDRATGELFF
clone size: -
D gene: TRBD1
J gene: TRBJ2-2
V gene: TRBV7-9

CDR3 DNA: TGTGCCTGGAGTGTCAGTCACTATGGCTACACCTTC
CDR3 protein: CAWSVSHYGYTF
clone size: -
D gene: -
J gene: TRBJ1-2
V gene: TRBV30

CDR3 DNA: TGTGCCAGCAGCTTAGTCTCGGGGGGGTTTTACGAGCAGTACTTC
CDR3 protein: CASSLVSGGFYEQYF
clone size: -
D gene: TRBD2
J gene: TRBJ2-7
V gene: TRBV7-8

CDR3 DNA: TGCAGTGCCAGTTCCGGTGGAGCGAACACTGAAGCTTTCTTT
CDR3 protein: CSASSGGANTEAFF
clone size: -
D gene: -
J gene: TRBJ1-1
V gene: TRBV20-1

CDR3 DNA: TGCGCCAGCAGCCAACTAGCGGGAGGCTCCTACGAGCAGTACTTC
CDR3 protein: CASSQLAGGSYEQYF
clone size: -
D gene: TRBD2
J gene: TRBJ2-7
V gene: TRBV5-1

CDR3 DNA: TGTGCCAGCAGCTCATCAGGGGGATCCGACGAGCAGTACTTC
CDR3 protein: CASSSSGGSDEQYF
clone size: -
D gene: TRBD1
J gene: TRBJ2-7
V gene: TRBV7-9

CDR3 DNA: TGTGCCAGCAGCGAGGACAGGGGAAGAAGGGCTTTCTTT
CDR3 protein: CASSEDRGRRAFF
clone size: -
D gene: TRBD1
J gene: TRBJ1-1
V gene: TRBV5-6

CDR3 DNA: TGTGCCAGCAGTCCAACAATTATCCCCGGGACAGGGTCCTACGAGCAGTACTTC
CDR3 protein: CASSPTIIPGTGSYEQYF
clone size: few
D gene: TRBD1
J gene: TRBJ2-7
V gene: TRBV4-2

CDR3 DNA: TGTGCCACCAGCATGGGGAGGGGAGACACTGAAGCTTTCTTT
CDR3 protein: CATSMGRGDTEAFF
clone size: -
D gene: -
J gene: TRBJ1-1
V gene: TRBV24-1

CDR3 DNA: TGTGCCATCAGTGGCGTGGGGACAGGGTCGCCCGGTCGTGAAGCTTTCTTT
CDR3 protein: CAISGVGTGSPGREAFF
clone size: -
D gene: TRBD1
J gene: TRBJ1-1
V gene: TRBV10-3

CDR3 DNA: TGCGCCAGCAGCTTCGGGACAGGGCTTCGTGAAGCTTTCTTT
CDR3 protein: CASSFGTGLREAFF
clone size: once
D gene: TRBD1
J gene: TRBJ1-1
V gene: TRBV5-1

CDR3 DNA: TGTGCCAGCAGCTTAGGGGGACAGGGGGGCGAGCAGTACTTC
CDR3 protein: CASSLGGQGGEQYF
clone size: -
D gene: TRBD1
J gene: TRBJ2-7
V gene: TRBV7-9

CDR3 DNA: TGTGCCAGCAGTTACTCGTTACAGGGGAGCACTGAAGCTTTCTTT
CDR3 protein: CASSYSLQGSTEAFF
clone size: -
D gene: TRBD1
J gene: TRBJ1-1
V gene: TRBV6-5

CDR3 DNA: TGTGCCAGCAGCTTAGGAGGGACTAGCGGGAAAGAGACCCAGTACTTC
CDR3 protein: CASSLGGTSGKETQYF
clone size: -
D gene: TRBD2
J gene: TRBJ2-5
V gene: TRBV7-2

CDR3 DNA: TGCGCCAGCAGCCAGTCCGGGACTAGCGGCCACAATGAGCAGTTCTTC
CDR3 protein: CASSQSGTSGHNEQFF
clone size: -
D gene: TRBD2
J gene: TRBJ2-1
V gene: TRBV4-3

CDR3 DNA: TGTGCCAGCAGCCCCTACAGGGCAATGAACACTGAAGCTTTCTTT
CDR3 protein: CASSPYRAMNTEAFF
clone size: -
D gene: -
J gene: TRBJ1-1
V gene: TRBV9